A single sample gave rise to the 22 T cell receptor beta chains below, sequenced in a study of blood T cell repertoires in COVID-19. Sequenced by immunoSEQ multiplex PCR; TCRdb stores in-frame clones only, minus some. Counted here are approximately 280,000 clones, 85% occurring once; the ten biggest clones make up 2% to 3%. Material for sequencing was PBMCs or T cells enriched from blood (not recorded which). The receptors were sampled from a woman between 45 and 65 years old who had recovered from COVID-19.

Worth noting for this clone: Other DNA sequences in this sample translate to the same CDR3. The chain carries TRBV19 and TRBJ1-5; 8 bases are shared with TRBD1. Per the germline V gene, CDR1 is LNHDA and CDR2 is SQIVND (reference sequence). V gave up 6 bases and J gave up 4 bases; unmatched junction bases: 5. CDR3 length: 14 residues. The CDR3 protein is CASRWTGSNQPQHF. CDR3 DNA sequence: TGTGCCAGTAGATGGACAGGGTCGAATCAGCCCCAGCATTTT.

The rearrangement links TRBV5-4 to TRBJ2-3; 13 bases are a match to TRBD2. CDR1 is SGHNT, CDR2 YYREEE, per germline (reference sequence). The CDR3 covers 13 residues. V shed 10 bases, J shed 5 bases, and the junction held 4 bases outside the gene matches. CDR3 protein: CAGGLAGVDTQYF. Here the CDR3 DNA reads TGTGCCGGCGGACTAGCGGGAGTAGATACGCAGTATTTT.

The chain carries TRBV19 and TRBJ1-2; D unclear. The CDR3 loop spans 11 amino acids. Trimming cost V 3 bases and J 5 bases, with 4 bases left between them. From germline, CDR1 is LNHDA and CDR2 SQIVND (reference sequence). The CDR3 nucleotides read TGTGCCAGTAGTATCGAGTATGGCTACACCTTC. This gives the protein CASSIEYGYTF.

The V call is TRBV2, the J call TRBJ1-3; D gene uncertain. Trimming removed 4 bases at V and 6 bases at J, with 13 bases between. This CDR3 has 14 amino acids. Germline values: CDR1 SNHLY, CDR2 FYNNEI. DNA of the CDR3: TGTGCCAGCAGTGTTGCGAGCCCCGCAAACACCATATATTTT. Amino acids: CASSVASPANTIYF.

The chain recombines TRBV3-1 (or the pseudogene TRBV3-2) with TRBJ2-1; maybe TRBD2 (7 bases). The CDR3 contains 15 residues. The ends were cut back, 4 bases at V and 9 bases at J, with 19 bases in the middle. Germline assignment: CDR1 LGHDT and CDR2 YNNKEL (reference sequence). The CDR3 DNA is TGTGCCAGCAGCCTAGGGGGGCGGGAGAATATTGAGCAGTTCTTC. This encodes CASSLGGRENIEQFF.

The V and J genes are TRBV19 and TRBJ2-2, with 7 bases that match TRBD2. This CDR3 region has 14 residues. In germline, CDR1 is LNHDA, CDR2 SQIVND (reference sequence). The trim removed 5 bases at V and 3 bases at J, leaving 3 bases unmatched. The DNA for the CDR3 is TGTGCCAGTAGTGCTAGCGGTTACACCGGGGAGCTGTTTTTT. This codes for CASSASGYTGELFF.

The rearrangement joins TRBV29-1 to TRBJ1-1, with unresolved D. The CDR3 extends over 11 amino acids. Germline V gives CDR1 SQVTM, CDR2 ANQGSEA. Trimming pared 5 bases from V and 4 bases from J, leaving 8 bases between. CDR3 DNA sequence: TGCAGCGTTCGGGGTTCCACTGAAGCTTTCTTT. Amino acid sequence: CSVRGSTEAFF.

This chain links TRBV19 with TRBJ1-5, with 8 bases matching TRBD1. CDR1 is LNHDA and CDR2 is SQIVND in the germline V gene (reference sequence). The CDR3 covers 16 residues. Trimming took 2 bases from V and 5 from J; bases not matched to a gene: 8. Written as DNA, the CDR3 is TGTGCCAGTAGTATATTGACAGGGGAAGCTTATCAGCCCCAGCATTTT. Residues: CASSILTGEAYQPQHF.

This clone was seen only once. J is TRBJ2-3 and V is TRBV28; 11 bases are shared with TRBD2. Germline V gives CDR1 MDHEN, CDR2 SYDVKM. This CDR3 is 19 amino acids long. Trimming took 6 bases from V and 0 from J; bases not matched to a gene: 14. The CDR3 loop reads CASSSPTSGSHPSTDTQYF. CDR3 coding DNA: TGTGCCAGCAGCTCTCCCACTAGCGGGAGCCACCCCAGCACAGATACGCAGTATTTT.

This chain uses TRBV14 with TRBJ2-1, with D maybe TRBD2 (5 bases). Looked up from germline, CDR1 is SGHDN and CDR2 is FVKESK. The CDR3 spans 16 residues. V lost 0 bases and J 0 bases, leaving 9 bases between the germline ends. Written as DNA, the CDR3 is TGTGCCAGCAGCCAAGATATAGCGCACTCCTACAATGAGCAGTTCTTC. Translation gives CASSQDIAHSYNEQFF.

The chain recombines TRBV5-1 with TRBJ2-5; no clear D. This CDR3 spans 15 amino acids. With 0 bases removed from V and 2 bases from J, the gap between germline ends came to 11 bases. CDR1 is SGHRS and CDR2 is YFSETQ in the germline V gene. This chain's CDR3 is CASSLGRILQETQYF. The CDR3 DNA is TGCGCCAGCAGCTTGGGCAGGATCTTACAAGAGACCCAGTACTTC.

The rearrangement links TRBV10-2 to TRBJ2-7; D is perhaps TRBD1 (5 bases). This CDR3 spans 13 amino acids. V lost 11 bases and J 3 bases, leaving 17 bases between the germline ends. Germline loops: CDR1 WSHSY, CDR2 SAAADI. The CDR3 is CACVTGPGYEQYF. CDR3 DNA sequence: TGCGCCTGCGTAACAGGCCCAGGCTACGAGCAGTACTTC.

Regarding this clone: This could be a read error, since a much larger clone is one nucleotide away. The sample contains more than one DNA sequence encoding this CDR3. This sequence joins TRBV6-5 and TRBJ2-7, with TRBD2 matching 12 bases. Germline-derived CDR1 and CDR2 are MNHEY and SVGAGI. The CDR3 is 13 amino acids. The CDR3 region has the DNA TGTGCCAGCAGCGGGACTAGCGGGCGCGAGCAGTATTTC. Translating gives CASSGTSGREQYF.

This clone was seen repeatedly, ten times or more. V and J are TRBV10-1 and TRBJ2-1, with D possibly being TRBD2 (5 bases). The CDR3 length is 12 residues. The germline CDR1 and CDR2 sequences are WNHNN and SYGVQD (reference sequence). V dropped 8 bases and J dropped 7 bases, with 12 bases sitting between them. The CDR3 DNA follows: TGCGCCAGCTCCATAACTAGGAATGAGCAGTTCTTC. It yields the protein CASSITRNEQFF.

The chain has TRBV5-1 and TRBJ2-7; the D gene is possibly TRBD1 (6 bases). Germline V gene data show CDR1 as SGHRS and CDR2 as YFSETQ. V was cut by 4 bases and J by 3 bases, with 17 bases left in between. This CDR3 region has 15 residues. Written as DNA, the CDR3 is TGCGCCAGCAGCCCAAATCAGGGGCAAAACTACGAGCAGTACTTC. Translating gives CASSPNQGQNYEQYF.

The rearrangement joins TRBV28 to TRBJ1-5, with D perhaps TRBD1 (6 bases). CDR1 is MDHEN and CDR2 is SYDVKM in the germline V gene. Trimming took 4 bases from V and 6 from J, leaving 16 bases between them. There are 15 residues in the CDR3. The CDR3 loop is CASSSTGTRAQPQHF. CDR3 bases: TGTGCCAGCAGTTCCACAGGGACGAGGGCTCAGCCCCAGCATTTT.

The V gene is TRBV3-1 (or the pseudogene TRBV3-2), the J gene TRBJ1-3, with D hard to call. The CDR3 is 16 residues long. Germline CDR1 reads LGHDT; CDR2 reads YNNKEL (reference sequence). V lost 4 bases to trimming and J lost 4 bases, with 17 bases between them. Here the CDR3 reads CASSLRRGLDGNTIYF. The DNA of the CDR3 is TGTGCCAGCAGCCTAAGAAGAGGGCTAGACGGAAACACCATATATTTT.

The rearrangement joins TRBV7-2 to TRBJ1-2; 7 nucleotides agree with TRBD1. This CDR3 spans 13 amino acids. V shed 5 bases and J 8 bases; nucleotides not matched to a gene: 8. Germline V gene sequence: CDR1 SGHTA, CDR2 FQGNSA. CDR3 coding DNA: TGTGCCAGCAGCCCCACGACAGGGTTCGGCTACACCTTC. It translates to CASSPTTGFGYTF.

This clone is medium-sized within its sample. This chain joins TRBV4-3 and TRBJ2-2; a possible D gene is TRBD2 (5 bases). CDR1 is LGHNA, CDR2 YSLEER, per germline. The CDR3 sequence is 15 residues long. Trimming removed 9 bases from V and 7 bases from J, with 21 bases in between. The CDR3: CASSPAASPDGELFF. The CDR3 DNA is TGCGCCAGTTCACCTGCTGCTAGCCCGGACGGGGAGCTGTTTTTT.

This chain connects TRBV5-1 to TRBJ2-1; 7 bases agree with TRBD1. Germline-derived CDR1 and CDR2 are SGHRS and YFSETQ. With V trimmed by 0 bases and J by 5 bases, 5 bases remained unmatched. The CDR3 is made up of 15 amino acids. DNA of the CDR3: TGCGCCAGCAGCTTGGTGGCCGGGACAGACAATGAGCAGTTCTTC. Translation: CASSLVAGTDNEQFF. The full variable domain, rest sourced from reference TRBV5-1 and TRBJ2-1, is KAGVTQTPRYLIKTRGQQVTLSCSPISGHRSVSWYQQTPGQGLQFLFEYFSETQRNKGNFPGRFSGRQFSNSRSEMNVSTLELGDSALYLCASSLVAGTDNEQFFGPGTRLTVL.

The rearrangement uses TRBV2 and TRBJ1-5; D gene ambiguous. The V gene's germline CDR1 is SNHLY and CDR2 FYNNEI. This CDR3 is built from 14 residues. V lost 3 bases, J lost 5 bases, and 11 bases lay in between. CDR3 DNA: TGTGCCAGCAGTGACCGCCAGGCTTATCAGCCCCAGCATTTT. Residues: CASSDRQAYQPQHF.

The chain couples TRBV6-5 to TRBJ2-2; no definite D call. The V gene lost 4 bases and the J gene lost 5 bases, with 8 bases spanning the gap. Germline CDR1 is MNHEY and CDR2 is SVGAGI. The CDR3 totals 13 residues. The CDR3 nucleotides are TGTGCCAGCAGTTCCCACACGACCGGGGAGCTGTTTTTT. This encodes CASSSHTTGELFF.